This TCR beta chain is drawn from a study of shared clonotypes between healthy human individuals (dated by TCRdb to about 2020). Background on the whole study: The cohort comprised two women and a few men aged 18 to 49 years. For each donor, CD4 naive and CD4 memory were each run on three plates, CD8 naive on two plates, and CD8 memory on one plate. To estimate repertoire size and how much clonotype sharing occurs between individuals, the study deeply sequenced the blood TCR repertoires of 5 or 6 healthy adults. To increase sequencing depth and limit assay-specific biases, different laboratories used diverse techniques to prepare libraries and sequence TCR repertoires. Between about 0.9 and 10 billion PBMCs per donor were obtained by leukapheresis.

The CDR3, from cysteine to phenylalanine, totals 16 residues. Only the CDR3 region is kept as DNA, spanning 48 bases read in frame from base 1. Here V drops 2 bases and J drops 0 bases, and the junction holds 7 bases not matched to any gene. In the germline V gene, CDR1 corresponds to SGHRS and CDR2 to YFSETQ. Broader findings and caveats from the paper: Compared with non-shared clonotypes, clonotypes shared by all four sorted-subset donors had higher generation probabilities. Pairwise subsampling indicated that sequencing depth was expected to affect the degree of clonotype sharing among donors. Sampling was restricted to blood, and TCR repertoires in tissue are likely to differ from TCR repertoires in blood. Around 5% of naive CD4, 3% to 4% of naive CD8, about 2.4% of memory CD4, and 0.35% to 0.5% of memory CD8 clonotypes were shared across several donors. Even with the large sequencing depth, rarefaction of the sorted-subset datasets indicated that sequencing was incomplete. Naive subsets generally had larger estimated clonotype richness than memory subsets. Because the study included a small number of donors, the genetic and exposure-history diversity represented was limited.

Donors were healthy HIV-negative adults with no recently reported acute infections or vaccinations. Every donor was a Caucasian adult residing in Nashville, Tennessee, USA. CD4+ T cells were enriched by magnetic negative selection; naive cells were then positively selected on CD45RA, and the negative fraction formed the memory subset. Blood was obtained by leukapheresis, after which PBMCs were separated by Ficoll-Histopaque density gradient centrifugation and cryopreserved in liquid nitrogen vapor phase. Purity and quantity of every magnetically sorted T cell population were checked by analytical flow cytometry. Each sorted fraction had its genomic DNA isolated and then quantified by UV absorbance on a Nanodrop 2000c. TCR CDR3 regions were amplified from genomic DNA by multiplex PCR using the deep immunoSEQ assay. Extracted genomic DNA from each cell subset was spread evenly across all wells of several immunoSEQ 96-well plates, with each plate serving as a replicate. For sorted subsets, each replicate PCR was loaded with about 200 ng genomic DNA, equivalent to 32,000 or so T cell genomes. The purified libraries were quantified using a Qubit 3.0 fluorometer, sized with a Bioanalyzer 2100, and then quantified again using the KAPA Library Quantification kit. Every immunoSEQ 96-well plate was sequenced on a dedicated single-read 150-cycle Illumina NextSeq 550 flow cell. In the source study's methods: Because the immunoSEQ output held only junctional sequences and lacked quality scores, the filtering could not match the filtering applied to full-length reads. Sequences were annotated with PyIR, a Python wrapper for IgBLAST v1.9, and V/J genes and CDR3 were assigned using IMGT germline references. Reads were removed for weak V/J assignments (E-value above 1e-6), missing CDR3, stop codons, out-of-frame junctions, or ambiguous translated residues. V3J clonotypes were defined by identical inferred V gene, J gene, and CDR3 amino acid sequence. To compute the percentage overlap between repertoires, the number of shared unique clonotypes was divided by the size of the smaller repertoire. Repertoire richness was assessed with RTK rarefaction, the Chao1 estimator, and Recon v2.1 estimates of unobserved clonotypes. For all TCRbeta clonotypes obtained by the gDNA method from several donors, generation probabilities were computed with OLGA. The table comes from immuneACCESS by way of TCRdb, which keeps in-frame sequences with V and J called. Part of the clones is missing from these tables; in studies checked, under half for an unresolved V gene and the rest for unknown reasons. V, J and clone size reflect that table, while D and trimming were determined from the DNA. Within this sample are fewer than 3 million clones, with 85% to 95% of them counted one time only. The top ten hold roughly 0.34% of the sample.

On this clone: Its antigen specificity is not known. Within one base of it there is no much larger clone, and no base qualities were kept.

The rearranged chain carries TRBV5-1 and TRBJ2-7, and TRBD2 aligns with 8 junction nucleotides. The receptor's source is a young man in good health. Some clones in this sample may be carry-over from other donors' samples. Input material: naive CD4+ T cells from PBMCs. This specimen's cell subset or site label, interpreted: CD45RA+ positively selected. The DNA sequence is TGCGCCAGCAGCTTCCTAGCGGGCGACACCTCCTACGAGCAGTACTTC. The translation is CASSFLAGDTSYEQYF.